Listed below are T cell receptor beta chains from one sample, sequenced in a study of CD8 T cells in ankylosing spondylitis. TCRdb reanalysed the 5' RACE reads using MiXCR and keeps one entry per CDR3 protein. The sample has about 400,000 distinct CDR3 sequences, approximately 22% seen once. Sequencing was performed on blood, either unsorted or a sorted T cell fraction (not recorded which). These receptors came from a male donor with ankylosing spondylitis or in good health (not recorded which). Each CDR3 is given without its conserved first and last residue.

>TRBJ2-3|TRBV7-6
ANSPPRSVSTDTQY
>TRBJ2-7|TRBV20-1
SARDLTTLPYEQY
>TRBJ2-5|TRBV29-1
SVVGWRGGIQETQY
>TRBJ2-7|TRBV5-5
ASGPSGGYEQY
>TRBJ2-5|TRBV12-3/TRBV12-4
ASRGVYQETQY
>TRBJ2-1|TRBV19
ASSILDTAYNEQF
>TRBJ1-1|TRBV3-1
ASSQGRRTEAF
>TRBJ1-3|TRBV12-3/TRBV12-4
AGGSGNTIY
>TRBJ2-7|TRBV7-9
ASSLRDVYEQY
>TRBJ2-1|TRBV10-3
AISDLTYNEQF
>TRBJ2-7|TRBV27
ASSLRGGVMYEQY
>TRBJ1-1|TRBV4-1
ASSRGGTGNTEAF
>TRBJ1-1|TRBV30
AWSVFYAEAF
>TRBJ2-7|TRBV20-1
SARDIGKGPTVEQY
>TRBJ1-1|TRBV10-1
ASSAGTAEAF
>TRBJ2-5|TRBV7-9
ASSTPDYHQETQY
>TRBJ2-3|TRBV7-9
ASTKGTDTQY
>TRBJ2-5|TRBV9
ASSVGTSAIETQY
>TRBJ1-2|TRBV12-3/TRBV12-4
ASSLYEGDGYT
>TRBJ2-7|TRBV2
ASSSPGEDRNLYEQY
>TRBJ1-3|TRBV12-3/TRBV12-4
ASIGDNGNTIY
>TRBJ2-7|TRBV4-1
ASSQEVRTSYEQY
>TRBJ1-1|TRBV7-9
ASSSGTAEAF
>TRBJ2-7|TRBV28
ASSPGTGNNYEQY
>TRBJ2-3|TRBV5-6
ASSFNTIWDTQY
>TRBJ2-5|TRBV5-1
ASSLWTSQETQY
>TRBJ2-7|TRBV20-1
SASTGTFIYEQY
>TRBJ2-7|TRBV20-1
SATSSSLAHEQY
>TRBJ2-5|TRBV7-9
ASSPRGSQGPEETQY
>TRBJ2-5|TRBV12-3/TRBV12-4
ASRSNRGHQETQY
>TRBJ2-7|TRBV4-2
ASSHETLICEQY
>TRBJ2-3|TRBV12-3/TRBV12-4
ASGAGADTQY
>TRBJ1-5|TRBV12-3/TRBV12-4
ASSRNNQPQH
>TRBJ2-2|TRBV12-3/TRBV12-4
ASSLSWGTGELF
>TRBJ1-2|TRBV20-1
SASVPPRIDYGYT
>TRBJ2-3|TRBV7-2
ASSLGTSGPDTQY